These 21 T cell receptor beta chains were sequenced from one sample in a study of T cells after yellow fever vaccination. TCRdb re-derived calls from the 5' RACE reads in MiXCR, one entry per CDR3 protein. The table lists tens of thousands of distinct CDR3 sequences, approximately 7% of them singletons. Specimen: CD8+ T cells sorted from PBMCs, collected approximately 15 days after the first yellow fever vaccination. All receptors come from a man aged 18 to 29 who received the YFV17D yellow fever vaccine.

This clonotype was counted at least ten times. The CDR3 nucleotides are TGTGCCAGCAGCCAAGTCCCGTGGGGGGATACGCAGTATTTT. It yields the protein CASSQVPWGDTQYF. The chain couples TRBV14 to TRBJ2-3; D tentatively reads TRBD1 or TRBD2 (5 bases each). The CDR3 runs to 14 residues. V was clipped by 1 base and J by 6 bases, with 11 bases between them. Germline V gene data show CDR1 as SGHDN and CDR2 as FVKESK.

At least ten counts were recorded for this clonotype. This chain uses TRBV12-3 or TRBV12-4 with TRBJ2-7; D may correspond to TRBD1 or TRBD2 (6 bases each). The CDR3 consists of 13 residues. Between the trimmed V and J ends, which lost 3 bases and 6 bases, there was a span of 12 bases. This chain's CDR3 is CASSLLGGSEQYF. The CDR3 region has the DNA TGTGCCAGCAGTTTGTTGGGGGGCTCCGAGCAGTACTTC.

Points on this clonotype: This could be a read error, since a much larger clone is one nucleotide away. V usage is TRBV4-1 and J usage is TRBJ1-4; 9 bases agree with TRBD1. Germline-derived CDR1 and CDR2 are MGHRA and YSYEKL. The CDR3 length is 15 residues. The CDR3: CASGHDRGFNEKLFF. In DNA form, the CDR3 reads TGCGCCAGCGGCCACGACAGGGGGTTTAATGAAAAACTGTTTTTT.

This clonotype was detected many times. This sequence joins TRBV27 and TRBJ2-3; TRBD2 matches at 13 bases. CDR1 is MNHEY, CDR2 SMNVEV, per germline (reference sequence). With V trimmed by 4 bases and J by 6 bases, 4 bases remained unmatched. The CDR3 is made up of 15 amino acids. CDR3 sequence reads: CASSWTSGGRDTQYF. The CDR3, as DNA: TGTGCCAGCAGTTGGACTAGCGGGGGTAGGGATACGCAGTATTTT.

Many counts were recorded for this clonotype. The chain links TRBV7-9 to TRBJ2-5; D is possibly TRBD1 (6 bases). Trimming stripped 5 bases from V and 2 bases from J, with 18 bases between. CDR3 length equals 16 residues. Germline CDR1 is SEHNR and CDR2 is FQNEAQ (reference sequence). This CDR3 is CASSVQGVVRQETQYF. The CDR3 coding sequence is TGTGCCAGCAGCGTACAGGGTGTAGTTAGGCAAGAGACCCAGTACTTC.

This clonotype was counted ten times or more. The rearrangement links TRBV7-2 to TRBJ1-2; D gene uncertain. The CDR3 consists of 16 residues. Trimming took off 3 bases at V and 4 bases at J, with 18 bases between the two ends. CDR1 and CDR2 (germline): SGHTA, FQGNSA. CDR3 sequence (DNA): TGTGCCAGCAGCTTCAATTCGCAGCCTCGAAGCTATGGCTACACCTTC. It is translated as CASSFNSQPRSYGYTF.

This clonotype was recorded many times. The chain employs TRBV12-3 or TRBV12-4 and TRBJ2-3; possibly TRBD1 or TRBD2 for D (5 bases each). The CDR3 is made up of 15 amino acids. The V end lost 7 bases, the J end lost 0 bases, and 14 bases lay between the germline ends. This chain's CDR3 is CASTPGPTSTDTQYF. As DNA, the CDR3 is TGTGCCAGCACCCCGGGGCCCACTAGCACAGATACGCAGTATTTT.

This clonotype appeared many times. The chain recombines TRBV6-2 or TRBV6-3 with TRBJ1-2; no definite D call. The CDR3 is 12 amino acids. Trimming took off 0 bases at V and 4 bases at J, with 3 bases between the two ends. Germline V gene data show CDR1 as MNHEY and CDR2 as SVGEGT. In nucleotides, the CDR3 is TGTGCCAGCAGTTACTCCGGCTATGGCTACACCTTC. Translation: CASSYSGYGYTF.

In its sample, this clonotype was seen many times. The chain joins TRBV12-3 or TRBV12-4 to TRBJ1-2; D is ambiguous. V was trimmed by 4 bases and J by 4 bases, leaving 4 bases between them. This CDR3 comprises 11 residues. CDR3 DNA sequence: TGTGCCAGCAGTTCGTCCTATGGCTACACCTTC. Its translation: CASSSSYGYTF.

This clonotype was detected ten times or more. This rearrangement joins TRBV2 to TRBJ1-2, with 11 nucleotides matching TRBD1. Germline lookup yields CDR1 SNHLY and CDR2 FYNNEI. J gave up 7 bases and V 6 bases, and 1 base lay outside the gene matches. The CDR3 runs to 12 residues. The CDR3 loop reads CASRDRGPGYTF. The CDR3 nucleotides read TGTGCCAGCAGGGACAGGGGGCCTGGCTACACCTTC. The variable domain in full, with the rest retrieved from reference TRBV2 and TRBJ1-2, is EPEVTQTPSHQVTQMGQEVILRCVPISNHLYFYWYRQILGQKVEFLVSFYNNEISEKSEIFDDQFSVERPDGSNFTLKIRSTKLEDSAMYFCASRDRGPGYTFGSGTRLTVV.

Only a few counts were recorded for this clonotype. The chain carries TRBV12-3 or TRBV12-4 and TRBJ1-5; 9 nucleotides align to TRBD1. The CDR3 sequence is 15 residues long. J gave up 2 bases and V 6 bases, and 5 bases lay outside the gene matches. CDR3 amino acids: CASRGTGLGNQPQHF. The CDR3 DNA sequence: TGTGCCAGCAGGGGGACAGGGCTTGGCAATCAGCCCCAGCATTTT.

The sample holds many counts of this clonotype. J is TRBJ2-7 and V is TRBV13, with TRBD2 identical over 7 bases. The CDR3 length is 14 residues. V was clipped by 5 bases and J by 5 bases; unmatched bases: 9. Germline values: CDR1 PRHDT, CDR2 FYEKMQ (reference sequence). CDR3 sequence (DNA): TGTGCCAGCAGCCCGGGGGGATTGTCCGACGAGCAGTACTTC. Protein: CASSPGGLSDEQYF.

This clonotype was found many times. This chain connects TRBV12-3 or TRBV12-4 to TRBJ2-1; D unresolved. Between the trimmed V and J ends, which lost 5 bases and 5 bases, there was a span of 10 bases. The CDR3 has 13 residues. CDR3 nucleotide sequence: TGTGCCAGCAGTACCCGGACGGACAATGAGCAGTTCTTC. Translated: CASSTRTDNEQFF.

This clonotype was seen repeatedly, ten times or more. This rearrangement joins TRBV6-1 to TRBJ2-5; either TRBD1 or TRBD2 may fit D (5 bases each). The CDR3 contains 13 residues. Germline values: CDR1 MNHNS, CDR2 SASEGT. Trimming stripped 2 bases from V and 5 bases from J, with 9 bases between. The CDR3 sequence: CASSEYRGETQYF. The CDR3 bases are TGTGCCAGCAGTGAATATCGGGGCGAGACCCAGTACTTC.

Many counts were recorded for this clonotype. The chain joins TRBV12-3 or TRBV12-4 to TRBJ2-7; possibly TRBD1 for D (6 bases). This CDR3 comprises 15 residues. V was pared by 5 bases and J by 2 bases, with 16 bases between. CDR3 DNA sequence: TGTGCCAGCAGTGGGGACACCCCCGGCGCCTACGAGCAGTACTTC. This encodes CASSGDTPGAYEQYF.

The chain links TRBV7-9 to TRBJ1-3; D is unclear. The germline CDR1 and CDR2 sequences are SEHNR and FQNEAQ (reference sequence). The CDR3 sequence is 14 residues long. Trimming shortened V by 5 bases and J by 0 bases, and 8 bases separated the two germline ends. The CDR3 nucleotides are TGTGCCAGCAGCACCAGCCTCTCTGGAAACACCATATATTTT. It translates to CASSTSLSGNTIYF.

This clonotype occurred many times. CDR3 region: CASSLNGLETQYF. Here the CDR3 DNA reads TGTGCCAGCAGTTTAAATGGACTAGAGACCCAGTACTTC. V gene TRBV12-3 or TRBV12-4 combines with J gene TRBJ2-5; possible D gene TRBD2, 5 bases. Trimming removed 2 bases at V and 4 bases at J, with 8 bases between. The CDR3 length is 13 residues.

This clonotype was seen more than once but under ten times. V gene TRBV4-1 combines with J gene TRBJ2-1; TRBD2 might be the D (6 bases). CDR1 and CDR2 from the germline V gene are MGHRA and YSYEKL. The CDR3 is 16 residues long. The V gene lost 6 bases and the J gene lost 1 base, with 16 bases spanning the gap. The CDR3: CASRRGAGPSYNEQFF. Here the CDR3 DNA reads TGCGCCAGCAGACGAGGAGCGGGCCCTTCCTACAATGAGCAGTTCTTC.

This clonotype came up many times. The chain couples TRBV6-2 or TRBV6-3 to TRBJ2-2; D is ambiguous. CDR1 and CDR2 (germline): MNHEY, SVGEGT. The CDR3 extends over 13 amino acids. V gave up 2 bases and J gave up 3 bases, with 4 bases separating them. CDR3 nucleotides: TGTGCCAGCAGTTACGGTCACACCGGGGAGCTGTTTTTT. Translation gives CASSYGHTGELFF.

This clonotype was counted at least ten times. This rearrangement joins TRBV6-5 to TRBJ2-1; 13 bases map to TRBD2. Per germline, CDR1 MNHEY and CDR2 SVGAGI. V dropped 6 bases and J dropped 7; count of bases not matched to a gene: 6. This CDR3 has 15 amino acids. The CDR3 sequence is CASSLLAGGANEQFF. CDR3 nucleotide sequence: TGTGCCAGCAGCTTACTAGCGGGGGGGGCGAATGAGCAGTTCTTC.

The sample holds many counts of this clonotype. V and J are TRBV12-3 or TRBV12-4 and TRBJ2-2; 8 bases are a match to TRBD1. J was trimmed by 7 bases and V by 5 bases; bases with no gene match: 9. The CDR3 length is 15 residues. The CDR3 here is CASSHRQGAGGELFF. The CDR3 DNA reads TGTGCCAGCAGTCACCGGCAGGGGGCGGGCGGGGAGCTGTTTTTT.